The 3 T cell receptor beta chains listed next were all sequenced from one sample in a study of CD8+ T cells in alopecia areata. The treatment was: oral pan-JAK inhibitor, 5-10 mg twice daily. Extracted from the samples, RNA was reverse transcribed into cDNA to serve as the sequencing template. Using immunoSEQ multiplex PCR, the repertoire was profiled, and TCRdb retains in-frame clones only, with some absent. The profile shows 130,000 or so clones, about 85% of them singletons. The material was CD8+ T cells sorted from blood, obtained at week 4, from a patient treated with tofacitinib. The receptors stem from a human donor with alopecia areata.

The chain links TRBV7-2 to TRBJ2-1; 12 bases are a match to TRBD2. J was trimmed by 7 bases and V by 5 bases; bases with no gene match: 9. The V gene's germline CDR1 is SGHTA and CDR2 FQGNSA. The CDR3 covers 16 residues. The CDR3 bases are TGTGCCAGCAGCCCCTTTCTAGCGGGAGGGTGGAATGAGCAGTTCTTC. Translating gives CASSPFLAGGWNEQFF.

The chain recombines TRBV6-5 with TRBJ1-4, with D perhaps matching TRBD1 (5 bases). Looked up from germline, CDR1 is MNHEY and CDR2 is SVGAGI. The V end was cut by 0 bases, the J end by 8 bases, with 10 bases between. The CDR3 is 14 amino acids. CDR3 region: CASSYSAGPEKLFF. DNA of the CDR3: TGTGCCAGCAGTTACTCGGCAGGGCCAGAAAAACTGTTTTTT.

This clone has a single count. The chain uses TRBV11-2 and TRBJ2-2, with TRBD2 matching over 12 bases. The CDR3 spans 17 residues. Germline V gives CDR1 SGHAT, CDR2 FQNNGV. After removal of 1 base from V and 5 bases from J, the junction contained 5 bases not matched to a gene. DNA for the CDR3: TGTGCCAGCAGCTTAGCACTAGCGGGGGGACATACCGGGGAGCTGTTTTTT. Amino acid sequence: CASSLALAGGHTGELFF.